This T cell receptor (beta chain) is from a study of a mutant IDH1 vaccine in newly diagnosed glioma (dated by TCRdb to about 2021). At the level of the whole study: Across visits V03 through V10, patients got a total of eight vaccinations, given in weeks 1, 3, 5, 7, 11, 15, 19 and 23. Peripheral blood was drawn at six visits: V03 (baseline), V05, V07, V10, V12 and V13. Prior to enrollment, standard therapy consisting of radiotherapy alone, temozolomide alone, or radiochemotherapy with temozolomide had been administered to patients, with the combination being received by most patients. For exploratory analyses, longitudinal TCRB deep sequencing was carried out in some 25 treated patients wherever samples were available. Of the approximately 30 treated patients, about 60% were male and approximately 40% were female, and the mean age was approximately 39 years. Vaccination started 4-6 weeks after radiotherapy alone, or was given together with temozolomide cycles in the groups whose treatment included chemotherapy. Overall results and qualifications from the work: Immune responses induced by the vaccine were seen in more than 85% of patients across multiple MHC alleles. PBMC samples for TCRB deep sequencing were selected based on availability. Changes in the top peripheral T cell clonotypes picked up by TCRB sequencing did not appear to be linked to pseudoprogression. The authors noted that analyses of patient blood samples could not be reproduced because of sample limitations.

A remark on this clone: Its binding antigen is unknown. Base qualities were left out, and no much larger clone turns up one base away.

The CDR3 measures 15 amino acids from cysteine to phenylalanine. Only the CDR3 DNA stays, 45 bases, in frame from base 1. Relative to germline, V is missing 4 bases and J is missing 4 bases, with 3 bases of the junction outside any gene match. Looking up the germline V gene yields CDR1 SGHRS and CDR2 YFSETQ. The time point label corresponds to: week 11, during vaccination. A 20-mer mutant IDH1 peptide at 300 micrograms in Montanide made up each vaccine dose, which was injected subcutaneously together with topical imiquimod. All donors had newly diagnosed IDH1-mutant astrocytomas of WHO grade 3 or 4 that showed loss of nuclear ATRX. The samples were drawn from NOA16, a multicentre, single-arm, open-label phase I trial in Germany that tested a mutant IDH1 peptide vaccine in humans for the first time. The DNeasy Blood and Tissue Kit was used to extract genomic DNA from EDTA blood for TCRB sequencing.

Library preparation used the immunoSEQ multiplex PCR assay. The hsTCRB Kit was used according to the manufacturer's protocol to amplify rearranged TCR beta chain sequences. TCRB libraries were sequenced on an Illumina MiSeq. In the paper's pipeline: Demultiplexing, trimming and gene mapping were performed with the kit vendor's proprietary platform. Imported from immuneACCESS, the table was reduced by TCRdb to in-frame sequences with V and J called. These copies leave out some clones; in studies compared against another copy, an unresolved V gene accounts for under half, and the cause of the remainder is not known. That table is the source of V, J and clone size, and D and trimming were worked out from the DNA. Recorded for this sample are tens of thousands of clones; around 79% of them occurred a single time. Roughly 8% of the sample is in the top ten clones.

This TCR derives from a man aged 35-49 years with glioma. Sequenced here: PBMCs, sampled from a glioma patient whose treatment included an IDH1 peptide vaccine. The receptor chain draws on TRBV5-1 and TRBJ2-5, with 14 central nucleotides matching TRBD2. In nucleotide form, the sequence is TGCGCCAGCAGCCCCGGACTAGCGGGAGGAGAGACCCAGTACTTC. Its protein product is CASSPGLAGGETQYF.